This T cell receptor (beta chain) was sequenced in a study of blood T cell repertoires in COVID-19 (TCRdb year 2020). Notes on the research overall: Samples covering the acute and convalescent phases of COVID-19 were provided by collaborators in the United States, Italy and Spain. The material from the prospective study consisted of cDNA or gDNA derived from T cells, B-cell-depleted T cells, or PBMCs. Subjects who had been exposed to COVID-19, were actively infected with it, or had recovered from it provided the deeply sampled blood TCRbeta repertoires that made up the dataset. The repertoires were made available in a free public database intended to serve as a resource for research on the immune response to SARS-CoV-2. Samples came from the ongoing ImmuneRACE study (first 160 participants) plus 1,254 subjects from 6 global collaborators. A de-identified subject ID, COVID-19 status, age in years and sex were almost always included in the sample metadata. Where available, HLA class I and class II types were taken from metadata supplied by the sample provider and were not determined by assay-based typing.

The germline V gene (reference sequence) yields SEHNR for CDR1 and FQNEAQ for CDR2. Germline trimming: 1 base from V, 1 base from J; junction bases outside gene matches: 6. From cysteine to phenylalanine, the CDR3 is 17 amino acids long. The CDR3 DNA has 51 bases and is translated from base 1. In the prospective study, participants were roughly 18 to 95 years old, resided in about two dozen geographic areas of the United States, and were enrolled through a virtual design. Cohort assignment in the prospective study relied on participant-reported clinical history from a screening survey and a study questionnaire. Recovered participants in ImmuneRACE Cohort 3 were defined by two consecutive negative NP/OP PCR tests, clearance by a healthcare professional, or resolution of symptoms. In the prospective study, whole blood, serum and a nasopharyngeal or oropharyngeal swab were collected from each participant by mobile phlebotomists. Prospective study participants could optionally give additional blood draws and questionnaires over an approximately two-month period. Before DNA extraction, prospective study blood samples were shipped either frozen or at room temperature.

A word on this clone: Its antigen remains unidentified. It has no much larger one-base neighbor in the sample; base qualities were not kept.

Summary of the overall study and its limitations: How much clinical and demographic metadata was included differed by source and by participant, and the metadata was provided uncurated.

TCRbeta CDR3 regions were amplified from genomic DNA using the immunoSEQ Assay, a bias-controlled multiplex PCR. The paper's data handling went like this. Within the assay, amplification of reference gene primers was used to estimate how many nucleated cells each sample contained. To quantify the absolute abundance of each unique TCRbeta CDR3 rearrangement, sequence reads were collapsed and filtered. For each sample, productive Simpson clonality was calculated as the square root of Simpson's diversity index over productive rearrangements. In its TCRdb copy, this immuneACCESS table keeps in-frame sequences only and misses some clones. Where compared with another copy, unresolved V genes explain less than half of these, and the others have no known cause. That table furnishes V, J and clone size, whereas the DNA furnished D and trimming. A total of 300,000 to 350,000 clones appear in this sample, 87% of them only once. Jointly, the top ten make up 8.9% of the sample.

The sample taken for sequencing was PBMCs or T cells enriched from blood (not recorded which). The chain employs TRBV7-9 and TRBJ2-1; TRBD1 matches 8 bases in the middle. This TCR derives from a woman aged 18-29 years who had recovered from COVID-19. The CDR3 has the sequence CASSLVTGTGSYNEQFF. The nucleotides are TGTGCCAGCAGCTTAGTAACCGGGACAGGATCCTACAATGAGCAGTTCTTC.